This T cell receptor (beta chain) was found in a study of control samples from healthy donors and cancer patients. The table came from immunoSEQ multiplex PCR; TCRdb's copy has only in-frame clones and leaves some out. The sample holds some 3,300 clones; approximately 80% are singletons and the top ten take about 8.4%. Trimming pared 2 bases from V and 1 base from J, leaving 9 bases between. The CDR3 spans 15 residues. From germline, CDR1 is SGHTA and CDR2 FQGNSA. Sample: formalin-fixed, paraffin-embedded tissue. This clonotype originated in a female donor with melanoma. This chain links TRBV7-2 with TRBJ2-1, with no clear D. CDR3 residues: CASSLRRISYNEQFF. CDR3 nucleotide sequence: TGTGCCAGCAGCTTACGACGGATTTCCTACAATGAGCAGTTCTTC.